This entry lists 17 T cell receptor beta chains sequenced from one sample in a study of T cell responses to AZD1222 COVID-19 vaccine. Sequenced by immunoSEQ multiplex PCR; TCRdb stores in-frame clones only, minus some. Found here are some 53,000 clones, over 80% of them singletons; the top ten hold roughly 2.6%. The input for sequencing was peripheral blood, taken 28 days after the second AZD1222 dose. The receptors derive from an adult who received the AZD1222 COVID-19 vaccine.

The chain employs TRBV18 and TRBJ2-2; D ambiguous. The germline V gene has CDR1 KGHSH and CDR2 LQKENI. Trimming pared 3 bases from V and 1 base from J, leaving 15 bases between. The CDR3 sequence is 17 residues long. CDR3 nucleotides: TGTGCCAGCTCACCGCCCACCCGGACGGAGAACACCGGGGAGCTGTTTTTT. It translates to CASSPPTRTENTGELFF.

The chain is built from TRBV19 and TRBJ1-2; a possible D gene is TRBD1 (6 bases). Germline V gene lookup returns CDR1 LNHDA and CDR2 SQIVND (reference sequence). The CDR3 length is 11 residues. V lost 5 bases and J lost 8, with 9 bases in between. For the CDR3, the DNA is TGTGCCAGTAGTGTGGGACAAGGCTACACCTTC. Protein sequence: CASSVGQGYTF.

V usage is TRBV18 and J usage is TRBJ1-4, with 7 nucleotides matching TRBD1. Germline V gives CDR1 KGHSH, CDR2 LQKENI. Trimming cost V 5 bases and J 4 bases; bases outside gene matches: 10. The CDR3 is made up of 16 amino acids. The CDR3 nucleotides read TGTGCCAGCTCAATATTGCCGGGACAGAATAATGAAAAACTGTTTTTT. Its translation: CASSILPGQNNEKLFF.

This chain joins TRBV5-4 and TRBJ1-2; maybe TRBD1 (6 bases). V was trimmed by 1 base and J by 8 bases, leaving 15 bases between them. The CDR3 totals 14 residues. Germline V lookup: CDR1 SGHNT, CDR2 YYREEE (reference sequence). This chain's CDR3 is CASSLTGPRVGYTF. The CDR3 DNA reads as TGTGCCAGCAGCTTGACAGGGCCAAGGGTCGGCTACACCTTC.

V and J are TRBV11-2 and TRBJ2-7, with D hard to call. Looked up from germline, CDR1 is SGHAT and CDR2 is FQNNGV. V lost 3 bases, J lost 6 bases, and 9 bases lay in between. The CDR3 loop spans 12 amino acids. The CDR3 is CASSLERSEQYF. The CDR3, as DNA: TGTGCCAGCAGCTTGGAGAGGTCCGAGCAGTACTTC.

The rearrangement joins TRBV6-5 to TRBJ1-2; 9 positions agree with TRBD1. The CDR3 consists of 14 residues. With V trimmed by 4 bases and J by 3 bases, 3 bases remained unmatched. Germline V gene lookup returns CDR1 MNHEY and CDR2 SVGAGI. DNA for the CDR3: TGTGCCAGCAGTTTCGACAGGGGGGACTATGGCTACACCTTC. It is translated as CASSFDRGDYGYTF.

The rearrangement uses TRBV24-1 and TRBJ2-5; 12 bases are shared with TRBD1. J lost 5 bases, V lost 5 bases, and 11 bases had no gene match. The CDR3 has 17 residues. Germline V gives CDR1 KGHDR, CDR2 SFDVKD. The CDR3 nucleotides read TGTGCCACCAGTGCCGGGACAGGGGGCCCCAGTTGGGAGACCCAGTACTTC. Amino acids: CATSAGTGGPSWETQYF.

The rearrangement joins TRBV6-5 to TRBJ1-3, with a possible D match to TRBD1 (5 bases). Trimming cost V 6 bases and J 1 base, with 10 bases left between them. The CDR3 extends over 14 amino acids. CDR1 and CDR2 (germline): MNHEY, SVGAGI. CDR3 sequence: CASSLGGSGNTIYF. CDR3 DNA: TGTGCCAGCAGCCTGGGGGGATCTGGAAACACCATATATTTT.

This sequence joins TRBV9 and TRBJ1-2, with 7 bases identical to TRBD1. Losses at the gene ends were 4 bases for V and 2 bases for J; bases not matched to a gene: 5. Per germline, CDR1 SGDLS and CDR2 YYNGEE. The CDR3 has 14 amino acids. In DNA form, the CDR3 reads TGTGCCAGCAGCCCGTCGACAGGGAACTATGGCTACACCTTC. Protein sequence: CASSPSTGNYGYTF.

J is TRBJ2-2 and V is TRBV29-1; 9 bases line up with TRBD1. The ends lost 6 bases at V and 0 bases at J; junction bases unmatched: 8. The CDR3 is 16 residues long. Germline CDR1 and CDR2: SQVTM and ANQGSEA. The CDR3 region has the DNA TGCAGCGTCGTGACCACAGGGGGCGCGAACACCGGGGAGCTGTTTTTT. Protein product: CSVVTTGGANTGELFF.

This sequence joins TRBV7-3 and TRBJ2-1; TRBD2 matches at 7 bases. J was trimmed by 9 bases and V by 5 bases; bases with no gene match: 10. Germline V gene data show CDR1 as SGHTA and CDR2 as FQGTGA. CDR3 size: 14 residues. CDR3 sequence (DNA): TGTGCCAGCAGCCTGGCGGGAGATCTGGGTGAGCAGTTCTTC. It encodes CASSLAGDLGEQFF.

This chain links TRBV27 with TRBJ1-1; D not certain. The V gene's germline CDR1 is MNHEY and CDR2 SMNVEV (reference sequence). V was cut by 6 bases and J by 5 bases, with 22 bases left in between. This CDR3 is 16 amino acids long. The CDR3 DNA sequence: TGTGCCAGCAGCCCATGGCCCCTCGAGGGATGGACTGAAGCTTTCTTT. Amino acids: CASSPWPLEGWTEAFF.

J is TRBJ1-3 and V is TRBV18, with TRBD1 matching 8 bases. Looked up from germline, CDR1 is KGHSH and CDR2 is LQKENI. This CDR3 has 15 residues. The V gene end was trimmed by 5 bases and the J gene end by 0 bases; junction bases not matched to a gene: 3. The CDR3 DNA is TGTGCCAGCTCAAGTACAGGGGGCTCTGGAAACACCATATATTTT. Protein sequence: CASSSTGGSGNTIYF.

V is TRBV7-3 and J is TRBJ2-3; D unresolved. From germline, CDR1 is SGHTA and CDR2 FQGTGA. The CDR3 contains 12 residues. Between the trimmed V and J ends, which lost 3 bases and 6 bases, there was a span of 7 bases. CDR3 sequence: CASSFNGDTQYF. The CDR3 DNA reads TGTGCCAGCAGCTTTAACGGGGATACGCAGTATTTT. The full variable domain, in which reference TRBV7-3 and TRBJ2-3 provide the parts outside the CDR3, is GAGVSQTPSNKVTEKGKYVELRCDPISGHTALYWYRQSLGQGPEFLIYFQGTGAADDSGLPNDRFFAVRPEGSVSTLKIQRTERGDSAVYLCASSFNGDTQYFGPGTRLTVL.

CDR3 nucleotides: TGTGCCAGTAGGTGGACGGGAGCCACCGGGGAGCTGTTTTTT. This translates into CASRWTGATGELFF. The chain joins TRBV19 to TRBJ2-2; tentatively, D is TRBD2 (6 bases). V was cut by 6 bases and J by 4 bases, with 12 bases left in between. This CDR3 region has 14 residues. Germline V CDR1 and CDR2: LNHDA, SQIVND (reference sequence).

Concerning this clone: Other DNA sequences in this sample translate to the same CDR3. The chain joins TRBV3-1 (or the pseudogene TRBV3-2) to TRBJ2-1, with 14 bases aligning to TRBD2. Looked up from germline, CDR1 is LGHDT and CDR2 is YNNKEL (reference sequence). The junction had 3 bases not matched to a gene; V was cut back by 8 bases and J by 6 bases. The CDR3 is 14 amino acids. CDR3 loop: CASSGTSGSNEQFF. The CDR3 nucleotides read TGTGCCAGCTCCGGGACTAGCGGGAGCAATGAGCAGTTCTTC.

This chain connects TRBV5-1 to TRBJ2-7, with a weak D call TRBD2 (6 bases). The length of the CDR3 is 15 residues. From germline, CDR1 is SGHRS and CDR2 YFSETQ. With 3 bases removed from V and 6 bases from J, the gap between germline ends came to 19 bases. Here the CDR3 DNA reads TGCGCCAGCAGCTCTTCTGGCGGGATGGGGCGCGAGCAGTACTTC. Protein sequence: CASSSSGGMGREQYF.